Below are 5 T cell receptor beta chains sequenced from a single sample in a study of T-cell memory formation after mild COVID-19 (dated by TCRdb to about 2021). Library preparation used 5' RACE. Sequenced using an Illumina NovaSeq 6000. Using fastp at Q25 and MiXCR, TCRdb reprocessed the public reads and kept productive beta chains. Each record represents a unique CDR3 protein, reported with the most common genes and DNA among its rows. The sample includes hundreds of thousands of distinct CDR3 sequences, with approximately 19% observed a single time. The top ten clones comprise roughly 21% of the sample. Sample: PBMCs or a T cell subset sorted from them (not recorded which). All receptors come from a man aged 18 to 30 who had mild COVID-19 (a few samples of this study predate the infection). The sample titles of this study are shuffled in the database, so cell type and time point are left out; the donor was told from shared clones.

The sample holds a few counts of this clonotype. V and J are TRBV6-2 or TRBV6-3 and TRBJ1-4; no firm D call. Looked up from germline, CDR1 is MNHEY and CDR2 is SVGEGT. V lost 5 bases and J lost 6, with 10 bases in between. The CDR3 contains 13 residues. Here the CDR3 reads CASSIDAYEKLFF. The CDR3 DNA sequence: TGTGCCAGCAGTATCGACGCTTATGAAAAACTGTTTTTT.

This chain connects TRBV12-3 or TRBV12-4 to TRBJ2-5; D is uncertain. The length of the CDR3 is 13 residues. V gave up 5 bases and J gave up 10 bases, with 17 bases separating them. CDR3 sequence (DNA): TGTGCCAGCAGTAGCCATCTCCTGGTGGACCAGTACTTC. This codes for CASSSHLLVDQYF.

In its sample, this clonotype was seen a few times. The J gene is TRBJ2-2, the V gene TRBV28; 8 nucleotides match TRBD1. After removal of 6 bases from V and 4 bases from J, the junction contained 7 bases not matched to a gene. Germline V gene sequence: CDR1 MDHEN, CDR2 SYDVKM. The CDR3 sequence is 15 residues long. CDR3 amino acids: CASSEPGQATGELFF. The CDR3 region has the DNA TGTGCCAGCAGCGAACCGGGACAGGCCACCGGGGAGCTGTTTTTT.

V and J are TRBV18 and TRBJ1-1; 7 nucleotides align to TRBD1. Germline-derived CDR1 and CDR2 are KGHSH and LQKENI. This CDR3 has 14 residues. J gave up 6 bases and V 5 bases, and 9 bases lay outside the gene matches. Here the CDR3 DNA reads TGTGCCAGCTCAGGGAACAGGGGTGTCGCTGAAGCTTTCTTT. Residues: CASSGNRGVAEAFF.

This clonotype was seen repeatedly, ten times or more. The rearrangement joins TRBV3-1 to TRBJ2-1, with 10 positions matching TRBD2. With V trimmed by 4 bases and J by 0 bases, 9 bases remained unmatched. From germline, CDR1 is LGHDT and CDR2 YNNKEL (reference sequence). The CDR3 covers 18 residues. CDR3 sequence (DNA): TGTGCCAGCAGCCTGCGGCTAGCGGGGGCCAGCTCCTACAATGAGCAGTTCTTC. The encoded protein is CASSLRLAGASSYNEQFF.